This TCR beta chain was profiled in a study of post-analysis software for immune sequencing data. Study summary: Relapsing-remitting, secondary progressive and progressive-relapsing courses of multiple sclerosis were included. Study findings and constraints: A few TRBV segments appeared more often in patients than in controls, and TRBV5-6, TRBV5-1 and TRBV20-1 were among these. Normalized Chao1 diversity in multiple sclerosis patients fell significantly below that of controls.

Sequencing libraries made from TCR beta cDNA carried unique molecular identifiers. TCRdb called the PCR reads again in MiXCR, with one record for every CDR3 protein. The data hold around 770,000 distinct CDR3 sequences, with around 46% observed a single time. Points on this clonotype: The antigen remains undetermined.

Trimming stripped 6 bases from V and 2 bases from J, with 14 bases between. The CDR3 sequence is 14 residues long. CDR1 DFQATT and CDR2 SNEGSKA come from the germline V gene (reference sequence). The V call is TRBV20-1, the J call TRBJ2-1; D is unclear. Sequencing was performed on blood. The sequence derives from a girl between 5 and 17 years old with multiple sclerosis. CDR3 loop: CSAANSTPYNEQFF. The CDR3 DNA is TGCAGTGCCGCGAACTCCACACCCTACAATGAGCAGTTCTTC.